This TCR beta chain was profiled in a study of cytomegalovirus exposure and HLA in healthy donors. V was cut by 2 bases and J by 2 bases, with 9 bases left in between. CDR3 length equals 14 residues. Looked up from germline, CDR1 is MDHEN and CDR2 is SYDVKM. PCR involved 60 Vbeta and 13 Jbeta primers. Sequencing used immunoSEQ multiplex PCR; TCRdb keeps in-frame clones, though not all of them. The sample consists of 60,000 to 75,000 clones, 65% to 90% of them appearing once. The chain recombines TRBV28 with TRBJ1-1, with D unresolved. This sequence was found in a female donor in good health and CMV-seronegative. Sequencing was performed on PBMCs. The CDR3 protein is CASSLGYSNTEAFF. The CDR3, as DNA: TGTGCCAGCAGTTTAGGGTACAGTAACACTGAAGCTTTCTTT.